A single sample gave rise to the 22 T cell receptor beta chains below, sequenced in a study of a mutant IDH1 vaccine in newly diagnosed glioma. The time point denotes: baseline, week 1 (first vaccination visit). Treatment meaning: pre-vaccination baseline after standard-of-care therapy. Data came from immunoSEQ multiplex PCR; TCRdb stores just in-frame clones and leaves some out. The data contain 99,000 or so clones, 70% to 90% of them singletons. The source material was PBMCs, sampled from a glioma patient treated with radiotherapy, temozolomide or both. These receptors were taken from a woman between 50 and 59 years old with glioma.

The CDR3 DNA reads TGTGCCAGCAGCGGGACTAGCGGGAGACACATTCAGTACTTC. It translates to CASSGTSGRHIQYF. The chain employs TRBV5-6 and TRBJ2-4; TRBD2 agrees at 14 bases. Unmatched junction bases numbered 2, after V lost 4 bases and J lost 8 bases. The CDR3 covers 14 residues. The germline V gene has CDR1 SGHDT and CDR2 YYEEEE.

This clone is classed as medium-sized (0.01 to 0.1%). The genes are TRBV6-6 and TRBJ1-2; a possible D gene is TRBD1 (5 bases). Germline V gives CDR1 MNHNY, CDR2 SVGAGI (reference sequence). The CDR3 runs to 13 residues. The ends were cut back, 2 bases at V and 3 bases at J, with 7 bases in the middle. The CDR3: CASSYLGDYGYTF. The DNA for the CDR3 is TGTGCCAGCAGTTACCTAGGGGACTATGGCTACACCTTC.

V gene TRBV7-6 combines with J gene TRBJ1-1; possible D gene TRBD1, 5 bases. The CDR3 runs to 14 residues. V was clipped by 2 bases and J by 7 bases, with 14 bases between them. The germline gives CDR1 SGHVS, CDR2 FNYEAQ. The DNA of the CDR3 is TGTGCCAGCAGCTTACGGGGGGGTCAGGATGAAGCTTTCTTT. Its translation: CASSLRGGQDEAFF.

This chain uses TRBV19 with TRBJ1-1; 7 bases align to TRBD1. There are 14 residues in the CDR3. After removal of 5 bases from V and 4 bases from J, the junction contained 7 bases not matched to a gene. CDR1 LNHDA and CDR2 SQIVND come from the germline V gene (reference sequence). DNA of the CDR3: TGTGCCAGTAGTTCCGCGGGACAGCTCACTGAAGCTTTCTTT. It yields the protein CASSSAGQLTEAFF.

In nucleotides, the CDR3 is TGTGCCAGCAGCCAGGCGACAGGGGGTAATTCACCCCTCCACTTT. Translated, it gives CASSQATGGNSPLHF. The genes are TRBV7-9 and TRBJ1-6; TRBD1 matches at 9 bases. Trimming removed 5 bases from V and 6 bases from J; junction bases left unmatched: 5. Germline CDR1 reads SEHNR; CDR2 reads FQNEAQ (reference sequence). This CDR3 contains 15 residues.

This clone was observed a single time. The CDR3 here is CASSPPNRIPAEAFF. The CDR3, as DNA: TGTGCCAGCTCACCACCTAACAGGATCCCAGCCGAAGCTTTCTTT. The chain employs TRBV18 and TRBJ1-1; D might be TRBD1 (5 bases). This CDR3 has 15 amino acids. Germline V gene lookup returns CDR1 KGHSH and CDR2 LQKENI. V was clipped by 0 bases and J by 8 bases, with 16 bases between them.

This sequence joins TRBV5-6 and TRBJ2-6; no definite D call. The germline gives CDR1 SGHDT, CDR2 YYEEEE. The V gene lost 4 bases and the J gene lost 1 base, with 9 bases spanning the gap. The CDR3 totals 15 residues. The CDR3 spells CASSLGVSGANVLTF. CDR3 nucleotides: TGTGCCAGCAGCCTAGGAGTGTCTGGGGCCAACGTCCTGACTTTC. The entire variable domain, with the rest obtained from reference TRBV5-6 and TRBJ2-6, is as follows: DAGVTQSPTHLIKTRGQQVTLRCSPKSGHDTVSWYQQALGQGPQFIFQYYEEEERQRGNFPDRFSGHQFPNYSSELNVNALLLGDSALYLCASSLGVSGANVLTFGAGSRLTVL.

The CDR3 is CASSIRGAPDTQYF. The CDR3 DNA reads TGTGCCAGTAGTATCCGGGGGGCCCCAGATACGCAGTATTTT. J is TRBJ2-3 and V is TRBV19; D perhaps matches TRBD2 (7 bases). Germline V gene lookup returns CDR1 LNHDA and CDR2 SQIVND (reference sequence). The V end was cut by 3 bases, the J end by 4 bases, with 11 bases between. The CDR3 runs 14 residues. Using reference TRBV19 and TRBJ2-3 for the parts outside the CDR3, the full variable domain is DGGITQSPKYLFRKEGQNVTLSCEQNLNHDAMYWYRQDPGQGLRLIYYSQIVNDFQKGDIAEGYSVSREKKESFPLTVTSAQKNPTAFYLCASSIRGAPDTQYFGPGTRLTVL.

V and J are TRBV5-6 and TRBJ1-2, with TRBD1 identical over 7 bases. The CDR3 is 15 amino acids. CDR1 SGHDT and CDR2 YYEEEE come from the germline V gene. V was clipped by 0 bases and J by 7 bases; unmatched bases: 9. The CDR3 sequence is CASSLAGRGDRGYTF. The CDR3 DNA follows: TGTGCCAGCAGCTTGGCGGGCAGGGGGGACCGTGGCTACACCTTC.

This clone was observed once. The J gene is TRBJ2-4, the V gene TRBV7-9; D might be TRBD1 (6 bases). This CDR3 is built from 16 residues. CDR1 and CDR2 from the germline V gene are SEHNR and FQNEAQ (reference sequence). Trimming left V 5 bases short and J 0 bases short, with 14 bases between. The CDR3 spells CASSPRTVIAKNIQYF. The CDR3 nucleotides read TGTGCCAGCAGCCCGCGGACAGTAATAGCCAAAAACATTCAGTACTTC.

The chain is built from TRBV20-1 and TRBJ2-5; D gene unclear. Germline assignment: CDR1 DFQATT and CDR2 SNEGSKA (reference sequence). Trimming removed 4 bases at V and 5 bases at J, with 8 bases between. There are 11 residues in the CDR3. CDR3 region: CSANRRETQYF. In nucleotides, the CDR3 is TGCAGTGCTAACCGTCGGGAGACCCAGTACTTC.

V and J are TRBV2 and TRBJ2-7; 9 nucleotides align to TRBD1. The germline CDR1 and CDR2 sequences are SNHLY and FYNNEI. This CDR3 region has 13 residues. V dropped 5 bases and J dropped 2; count of bases not matched to a gene: 1. The CDR3 nucleotides are TGTGCCAGCAGTCGGGACAGGGCCTACGAGCAGTACTTC. It encodes CASSRDRAYEQYF.

The rearrangement uses TRBV27 and TRBJ1-3; maybe TRBD1 (5 bases). The CDR3 is 14 amino acids. Germline V gene sequence: CDR1 MNHEY, CDR2 SMNVEV (reference sequence). V dropped 3 bases and J dropped 0 bases, with 6 bases sitting between them. The chain's CDR3 is CASSFQGSGNTIYF. CDR3 nucleotide sequence: TGTGCCAGCAGTTTCCAGGGCTCTGGAAACACCATATATTTT.

The gene calls are TRBV6-6 and TRBJ2-7; 15 bases match TRBD2. The CDR3 is 14 residues long. Germline CDR1 reads MNHNY; CDR2 reads SVGAGI (reference sequence). V gave up 5 bases and J gave up 5 bases; unmatched junction bases: 1. Here the CDR3 DNA reads TGTGCCAGCAGTGGGACTAGCGGGAGGCACGAGCAGTACTTC. It translates to CASSGTSGRHEQYF.

The rearrangement links TRBV5-8 to TRBJ1-5; D unresolved. CDR3 length equals 15 residues. Per the germline V gene, CDR1 is SGHTS and CDR2 is YDEGEE. Trimming removed 4 bases at V and 3 bases at J, with 14 bases between. In nucleotides, the CDR3 is TGTGCCAGCAGCCCGGGCGGTGACCCCAATCAGCCCCAGCATTTT. Protein sequence: CASSPGGDPNQPQHF.

V is TRBV4-1 and J is TRBJ2-3, with D possibly matching TRBD2 (5 bases). The germline V gene has CDR1 MGHRA and CDR2 YSYEKL. V lost 4 bases and J 1 base, leaving 12 bases between the germline ends. The CDR3 extends over 15 amino acids. The CDR3 nucleotides read TGCGCCAGCAGCCTCGAGCCAGCGGGCACAGATACGCAGTATTTT. Translation: CASSLEPAGTDTQYF.

This chain uses TRBV6-1 with TRBJ1-1; 7 bases are shared with TRBD1. J gave up 0 bases and V 4 bases, and 2 bases lay outside the gene matches. The CDR3 covers 14 residues. CDR1 and CDR2 from the germline V gene are MNHNS and SASEGT. CDR3 residues: CASSVGQVNTEAFF. CDR3 nucleotide sequence: TGTGCCAGCAGTGTCGGACAGGTGAACACTGAAGCTTTCTTT.

This clone was seen a handful of times. CDR3 nucleotides: TGTGCCAGCTCACTCCTAACAGGAGCGAACACTGAAGCTTTCTTT. This gives the protein CASSLLTGANTEAFF. The rearrangement links TRBV18 to TRBJ1-1; the D gene is possibly TRBD1 (5 bases). Germline CDR1 is KGHSH and CDR2 is LQKENI. V lost 4 bases and J lost 1, with 13 bases in between. The CDR3 has 15 residues.

This rearrangement joins TRBV28 to TRBJ1-5, with a possible D match to TRBD1 (5 bases). V dropped 6 bases and J dropped 5 bases, with 11 bases sitting between them. The CDR3 covers 13 residues. Germline CDR1 is MDHEN and CDR2 is SYDVKM. The CDR3 protein is CASRGPGYQPQHF. The CDR3 DNA reads TGTGCCAGCAGGGGGCCGGGGTATCAGCCCCAGCATTTT.

This chain links TRBV6-1 with TRBJ2-7, with D maybe TRBD1 (6 bases). Germline CDR1 is MNHNS and CDR2 is SASEGT. The length of the CDR3 is 12 residues. With 5 bases removed from V and 3 bases from J, the gap between germline ends came to 8 bases. The CDR3 here is CASSPGHYEQYF. The CDR3 DNA reads as TGTGCCAGCAGTCCGGGACACTACGAGCAGTACTTC.

To note about this clone: A read error is possible here, since a much larger clone lies one base away. The V call is TRBV7-6, the J call TRBJ2-5; D remains ambiguous. Germline loops: CDR1 SGHVS, CDR2 FNYEAQ. The ends were cut back, 5 bases at V and 0 bases at J, with 4 bases in the middle. This CDR3 has 12 residues. In DNA form, the CDR3 reads TGTGCCAGCAGCCGGTACCAAGAGACCCAGTACTTC. Protein: CASSRYQETQYF. The whole variable domain, remainder taken from reference TRBV7-6 and TRBJ2-5, is GAGVSQSPRYKVTKRGQDVALRCDPISGHVSLYWYRQALGQGPEFLTYFNYEAQQDKSGLPNDRFSAERPEGSISTLTIQRTEQRDSAMYRCASSRYQETQYFGPGTRLLVL.

The rearrangement links TRBV30 to TRBJ2-7; possible D gene TRBD1, 6 bases. Germline V gene sequence: CDR1 GTSNPN, CDR2 SVGIG (reference sequence). Trimming pared 3 bases from V and 2 bases from J, leaving 14 bases between. The CDR3 contains 14 residues. In nucleotides, the CDR3 is TGTGCCTGGAGGCTACAGGGAACAACCTACGAGCAGTACTTC. Translated, it gives CAWRLQGTTYEQYF.